Listed below are T cell receptor beta chains from one sample, sequenced in a study of beta chain features in type 1 diabetes. Using immunoSEQ multiplex PCR, the repertoire was profiled, and TCRdb retains in-frame clones only, with some absent. This sample has about 160,000 clones, with 8.5% to 10% found just once. The sample was central memory CD4+ T cells from blood. The receptors derive from a woman in her 30s with type 1 diabetes. The CDR3 runs from the conserved cysteine through the conserved F or W. The D gene is left open where the match is weak. Expanded clones get a size class; other rows say once, few or many, or leave the size out.

abundance: .
d_gene: .
v_gene: TRBV5-6
j_gene: TRBJ2-7
CDR3nt: TGTGCCAGCAGCAAAACAACCACAGGGAATTCCTACGAGCAGTACTTC
CDR3aa: CASSKTTTGNSYEQYF

abundance: .
d_gene: TRBD2
v_gene: TRBV19
j_gene: TRBJ2-7
CDR3nt: TGTGCCAGTAGTACAGTAGCGGGATACGAGCAGTACTTC
CDR3aa: CASSTVAGYEQYF

abundance: few
d_gene: TRBD1
v_gene: TRBV6-6
j_gene: TRBJ1-1
CDR3nt: TGTGCCAGCAGTCGATACAGGACAGGCGATATGGCTTTCTTT
CDR3aa: CASSRYRTGDMAFF

abundance: .
d_gene: .
v_gene: TRBV4-2
j_gene: TRBJ2-3
CDR3nt: TGTGCCAGCAGTCAGGATGGAGGGCGTCGGGATACGCAGTATTTT
CDR3aa: CASSQDGGRRDTQYF

abundance: many
d_gene: TRBD2
v_gene: TRBV18
j_gene: TRBJ2-5
CDR3nt: TGTGCCAGCTCACCGGTGACTAGCGGGAAAGAGACCCAGTACTTC
CDR3aa: CASSPVTSGKETQYF

abundance: .
d_gene: TRBD2
v_gene: TRBV11-3
j_gene: TRBJ2-3
CDR3nt: TGTGCCAGCAGCTTCTTGTCGGCGGGAGGCCGCACAGATACGCAGTATTTT
CDR3aa: CASSFLSAGGRTDTQYF

abundance: few
d_gene: TRBD1
v_gene: TRBV7-6
j_gene: TRBJ2-7
CDR3nt: TGTGCCAGCAGCCCAACGGGACAGGGCAACTACGAGCAGTACTTC
CDR3aa: CASSPTGQGNYEQYF

abundance: few
d_gene: TRBD2
v_gene: TRBV5-1
j_gene: TRBJ2-1
CDR3nt: TGCGCCAGCAGCCCGACTAGCGGGAGTGGGTCGGAACAGTTCTTC
CDR3aa: CASSPTSGSGSEQFF

abundance: few
d_gene: .
v_gene: TRBV18
j_gene: TRBJ2-5
CDR3nt: TGTGCCAGCTCACCACCCTCACAACAAGAGACCCAGTACTTC
CDR3aa: CASSPPSQQETQYF

abundance: .
d_gene: TRBD2
v_gene: TRBV27
j_gene: TRBJ2-7
CDR3nt: TGTGCCAGCAGTCTTCGATCCGGGACTAGCGAGACCTACGAGCAGTACTTC
CDR3aa: CASSLRSGTSETYEQYF

abundance: few
d_gene: TRBD2
v_gene: TRBV7-8
j_gene: TRBJ2-1
CDR3nt: TGTGCCAGCAGCTTAGTGTCTAGCGGGGGACGTTACAATGAGCAGTTCTTC
CDR3aa: CASSLVSSGGRYNEQFF

abundance: few
d_gene: .
v_gene: TRBV29-1
j_gene: TRBJ2-6
CDR3nt: TGCAGCGCCACTCCTGGCTCTGGGGCCAACGTCCTGACTTTC
CDR3aa: CSATPGSGANVLTF

abundance: .
d_gene: .
v_gene: TRBV5-1
j_gene: TRBJ1-2
CDR3nt: TGCGCCAGCAGCCCCGGACAGAACTATGGCTACACCTTC
CDR3aa: CASSPGQNYGYTF

abundance: .
d_gene: TRBD2
v_gene: TRBV28
j_gene: TRBJ2-4
CDR3nt: TGTGCCAGCAGTTCGTATGCGGGAGGCGACATTCAGTACTTC
CDR3aa: CASSSYAGGDIQYF

abundance: few
d_gene: .
v_gene: TRBV7-9
j_gene: TRBJ2-7
CDR3nt: TGTGCCAGCAGCTTACTAGCCGGGCAGTACTTC
CDR3aa: CASSLLAGQYF

abundance: few
d_gene: .
v_gene: TRBV4-1
j_gene: TRBJ1-1
CDR3nt: TGCGCCAGCAGCCAAGATTTTTCAGGGGCGCGAATCACTGAAGCTTTCTTT
CDR3aa: CASSQDFSGARITEAFF

abundance: few
d_gene: TRBD1
v_gene: TRBV27
j_gene: TRBJ2-1
CDR3nt: TGTGCCAGCAGACTACAAGGGGACAGGGGTATCGATGAGCAGTTCTTC
CDR3aa: CASRLQGDRGIDEQFF

abundance: .
d_gene: TRBD2
v_gene: TRBV6-4
j_gene: TRBJ2-2
CDR3nt: TGTGCCAGCCCACGAAGCGGGAGGAACACCGGGGAGCTGTTTTTT
CDR3aa: CASPRSGRNTGELFF

abundance: few
d_gene: .
v_gene: TRBV7-3
j_gene: TRBJ2-3
CDR3nt: TGTGCCAGCAGCTTAGGGGCTGATACTAGCACAGATACGCAGTATTTT
CDR3aa: CASSLGADTSTDTQYF

abundance: few
d_gene: .
v_gene: TRBV9
j_gene: TRBJ2-5
CDR3nt: TGTGCCAGCAGCGTAGCAGGCGGGCGACACCAAGAGACCCAGTACTTC
CDR3aa: CASSVAGGRHQETQYF

abundance: .
d_gene: TRBD2
v_gene: TRBV5-1
j_gene: TRBJ2-1
CDR3nt: TGCGCCAGCAGCACCGGGACTAGCGGGAGGGCCCTCTTGTTCTTC
CDR3aa: CASSTGTSGRALLFF

abundance: few
d_gene: TRBD1
v_gene: TRBV4-2
j_gene: TRBJ1-2
CDR3nt: TGTGCCAGCAGCCCATCACGAGGGACAGGGGGTGGCTACACCTTC
CDR3aa: CASSPSRGTGGGYTF

abundance: .
d_gene: .
v_gene: TRBV29-1
j_gene: TRBJ2-2
CDR3nt: TGCAGCGTTCCAGGGGCCACCGCGAACACCGGGGAGCTGTTTTTT
CDR3aa: CSVPGATANTGELFF

abundance: .
d_gene: .
v_gene: TRBV30
j_gene: TRBJ1-1
CDR3nt: TGTGCCTGCCTAAATCCCCCAGGGAACACTGAAGCTTTCTTT
CDR3aa: CACLNPPGNTEAFF

abundance: many
d_gene: .
v_gene: TRBV29-1
j_gene: TRBJ2-4
CDR3nt: TGCAGCGTGAGGGGGATGGGCAAAAACATTCAGTACTTC
CDR3aa: CSVRGMGKNIQYF

abundance: few
d_gene: TRBD1
v_gene: TRBV11-1
j_gene: TRBJ1-2
CDR3nt: TGTGCCAGCAGCTTCGAGACAGGGGGTGGCTACACCTTC
CDR3aa: CASSFETGGGYTF

abundance: few
d_gene: .
v_gene: TRBV30
j_gene: TRBJ1-4
CDR3nt: TGTGCCTGGACTACAGGGTCCACTAATGAAAAACTGTTTTTT
CDR3aa: CAWTTGSTNEKLFF

abundance: few
d_gene: .
v_gene: TRBV5-4
j_gene: TRBJ1-2
CDR3nt: TGTGCCAGCAGCTCGGACACCTATGGCTACACCTTC
CDR3aa: CASSSDTYGYTF

abundance: few
d_gene: .
v_gene: TRBV30
j_gene: TRBJ1-2
CDR3nt: TGTGCCTGGAGTGTCGACTACAAGGATGGCTACACCTTC
CDR3aa: CAWSVDYKDGYTF

abundance: .
d_gene: TRBD2
v_gene: TRBV7-2
j_gene: TRBJ2-4
CDR3nt: TGTGCCAGCAGACCCAAAGGACTAGCGGGACTAGCCAAAAACATTCAGTACTTC
CDR3aa: CASRPKGLAGLAKNIQYF

abundance: .
d_gene: TRBD1
v_gene: TRBV14
j_gene: TRBJ1-2
CDR3nt: TGTGCCAGTGGACAGGGGGCATCTAACTATGGCTACACCTTC
CDR3aa: CASGQGASNYGYTF

abundance: .
d_gene: TRBD1
v_gene: TRBV5-6
j_gene: TRBJ1-4
CDR3nt: TGTGCCAGCAGCTTGGTTCCCGGACAGGGTGGAAAACTGTTTTTT
CDR3aa: CASSLVPGQGGKLFF

abundance: few
d_gene: TRBD2
v_gene: TRBV7-2
j_gene: TRBJ2-7
CDR3nt: TGTGCCAGCAGCTTATGGGGAGGGCCCTCGTCCGAGCAGTACTTC
CDR3aa: CASSLWGGPSSEQYF

abundance: few
d_gene: TRBD2
v_gene: TRBV5-1
j_gene: TRBJ2-5
CDR3nt: TGCGCCAGCAGCCATATAGCGGGAAAAGGAGAGACCCAGTACTTC
CDR3aa: CASSHIAGKGETQYF

abundance: few
d_gene: TRBD1
v_gene: TRBV9
j_gene: TRBJ1-1
CDR3nt: TGTGCCAGCAGCGGAGGGGGACAGGCGGGAAGAGAAGCTTTCTTT
CDR3aa: CASSGGGQAGREAFF

abundance: .
d_gene: .
v_gene: TRBV30
j_gene: TRBJ2-1
CDR3nt: TGTGCCTGGAGTGTACTGAAGAATGAGCAGTTCTTC
CDR3aa: CAWSVLKNEQFF

abundance: few
d_gene: TRBD1
v_gene: TRBV6-6
j_gene: TRBJ1-4
CDR3nt: TGTGCCAGCAGTTTGGGCCCCAGGGGGGAAAAACTGTTTTTT
CDR3aa: CASSLGPRGEKLFF

abundance: few
d_gene: .
v_gene: TRBV4-2
j_gene: TRBJ1-1
CDR3nt: TGTGCCAGCAGGCGTGTCGAGCGAAAGAACACTGAAGCTTTCTTT
CDR3aa: CASRRVERKNTEAFF

abundance: few
d_gene: TRBD1
v_gene: TRBV11-2
j_gene: TRBJ2-7
CDR3nt: TGTGCCAGCAGCTTAGTGTTTCGGCAGGGGGCATACGAGCAGTACTTC
CDR3aa: CASSLVFRQGAYEQYF

abundance: few
d_gene: .
v_gene: TRBV29-1
j_gene: TRBJ1-1
CDR3nt: TGCAGCGTTGATCGGGGAACGAACACTGAAGCTTTCTTT
CDR3aa: CSVDRGTNTEAFF

abundance: few
d_gene: TRBD1
v_gene: TRBV18
j_gene: TRBJ2-7
CDR3nt: TGTGCCAGCTCGACCGGGACAGAGTACGAGCAGTACTTC
CDR3aa: CASSTGTEYEQYF

abundance: few
d_gene: .
v_gene: TRBV9
j_gene: TRBJ2-1
CDR3nt: TGTGCCAGCAGCGCGACAGTCTTGGGGTACAATGAGCAGTTCTTC
CDR3aa: CASSATVLGYNEQFF

abundance: few
d_gene: .
v_gene: TRBV4-2
j_gene: TRBJ1-5
CDR3nt: TGTGCCAGCAGCCAAGGGGGCAGTCCCAAGGAGCCCCAGCATTTT
CDR3aa: CASSQGGSPKEPQHF

abundance: many
d_gene: .
v_gene: TRBV5-8
j_gene: TRBJ2-4
CDR3nt: TGTGCCAGCAGTCCCCGGGACTCAAACATTCAGTACTTC
CDR3aa: CASSPRDSNIQYF

abundance: .
d_gene: .
v_gene: TRBV11-2
j_gene: TRBJ1-1
CDR3nt: TGTGCCAGCAGCGAGGCCATTCAGAACACTGAAGCTTTCTTT
CDR3aa: CASSEAIQNTEAFF

abundance: few
d_gene: .
v_gene: TRBV18
j_gene: TRBJ1-2
CDR3nt: TGTGCCAGCTCACCTTCGACACAGGTTTTCTATGGCTACACCTTC
CDR3aa: CASSPSTQVFYGYTF

abundance: .
d_gene: TRBD1
v_gene: TRBV5-4
j_gene: TRBJ2-2
CDR3nt: TGTGCCAGCAGCCCTCCGGGACAGGGAGGCGGGGAGCTGTTTTTT
CDR3aa: CASSPPGQGGGELFF

abundance: many
d_gene: TRBD1
v_gene: TRBV29-1
j_gene: TRBJ2-5
CDR3nt: TGCAGCGTTGTGGCAGGGGGCGCCGAGACCCAGTACTTC
CDR3aa: CSVVAGGAETQYF

abundance: few
d_gene: TRBD2
v_gene: TRBV10-3
j_gene: TRBJ2-1
CDR3nt: TGTGCCAGCAACCCGGGACTAGCTGTATCTGAGCAGTTCTTC
CDR3aa: CASNPGLAVSEQFF

abundance: .
d_gene: .
v_gene: TRBV14
j_gene: TRBJ1-4
CDR3nt: TGTGCCAGCAGCCTAGGAGGGGCAGGGGAAAAACTGTTTTTT
CDR3aa: CASSLGGAGEKLFF

abundance: few
d_gene: TRBD2
v_gene: TRBV4-1
j_gene: TRBJ2-4
CDR3nt: TGCGCCAGCAGCCATGATAGTCCGGCGGGGGACATTCAGTACTTC
CDR3aa: CASSHDSPAGDIQYF

abundance: few
d_gene: TRBD2
v_gene: TRBV6-1
j_gene: TRBJ2-2
CDR3nt: TGTGCCAGCAGGAGGACTAGGATGAACACCGGGGAGCTGTTTTTT
CDR3aa: CASRRTRMNTGELFF

abundance: few
d_gene: TRBD2
v_gene: TRBV4-1
j_gene: TRBJ2-7
CDR3nt: TGCGCCAGCAGCCTATACGTGGGACTAGCGGGAGAATCCTACGAGCAGTACTTC
CDR3aa: CASSLYVGLAGESYEQYF

abundance: few
d_gene: TRBD1
v_gene: TRBV2
j_gene: TRBJ2-3
CDR3nt: TGTGCCAGCAGTGGACAGGGCCTATCCACAGATACGCAGTATTTT
CDR3aa: CASSGQGLSTDTQYF

abundance: .
d_gene: .
v_gene: TRBV6-1
j_gene: TRBJ1-2
CDR3nt: TGTGCCAGCAGTGAATTGACAGTCCATGGCTACACCTTC
CDR3aa: CASSELTVHGYTF

abundance: .
d_gene: TRBD1
v_gene: TRBV28
j_gene: TRBJ1-5
CDR3nt: TGTGCCAGCAGTCCACTGGGGGATACGGGACAGATCTTTCAGCCCCAGCATTTT
CDR3aa: CASSPLGDTGQIFQPQHF

abundance: .
d_gene: .
v_gene: TRBV18
j_gene: TRBJ2-1
CDR3nt: TGTGCCAGCTCTTCAGGTCAACTCCGATACAATGAGCAGTTCTTC
CDR3aa: CASSSGQLRYNEQFF

abundance: few
d_gene: .
v_gene: TRBV14
j_gene: TRBJ2-3
CDR3nt: TGTGCCAGCAGCCAGTGGCTGGCGGTTAGCACAGATACGCAGTATTTT
CDR3aa: CASSQWLAVSTDTQYF